The table lists the clone carrying this TCR beta chain with many counts. This CDR3 has 13 residues. Germline V CDR1 and CDR2: MNHEY, SVGEGT. With 8 bases clipped from V and 4 bases from J, the junction kept 3 bases outside the gene matches. This record belongs to a study of T cells in Graves' hyperthyroidism and ophthalmopathy. Patients with uncontrolled infections, other autoimmune diseases, pregnancy or lactation were excluded. The source material, RNA transcripts, was used to amplify TCR beta CDR3 regions. The HTBI set primed first-round TCR CDR3 RT-PCR. MiXCR was run by TCRdb on the multiplex PCR reads, yielding one entry per CDR3 protein. The sample lists about 180,000 distinct CDR3 sequences; more than 15% were seen once.

Source material: blood. The receptor was derived from a woman aged 45-65 years with Graves' hyperthyroidism. The chain uses TRBV6-2 or TRBV6-3 and TRBJ1-2, with TRBD1 matching over 11 bases. The CDR3 spells CASAGTGGYGYTF. For the CDR3, the DNA is TGTGCCAGCGCCGGGACAGGGGGCTATGGCTACACCTTC.